Each of the 11 T cell receptor beta chains below was sequenced from the same sample in a study of CD8+ T cells in alopecia areata. Treatment denoted: oral pan-JAK inhibitor, 5-10 mg twice daily. Alopecia areata patients provided lesional scalp punch biopsies and peripheral blood, both collected for the study. Extracted from the samples, RNA was reverse transcribed into cDNA to serve as the sequencing template. The method was immunoSEQ multiplex PCR; TCRdb's version includes in-frame clones alone and lacks a portion of them. The sample records about 13,000 clones, about two thirds being singletons. The sample consisted of skin, taken at week 4, from a patient treated with tofacitinib. The receptors were sampled from a human donor with alopecia areata.

The rearrangement links TRBV30 to TRBJ2-3, with 10 nucleotides matching TRBD2. The germline CDR1 and CDR2 sequences are GTSNPN and SVGIG (reference sequence). The CDR3 consists of 14 residues. With 3 bases clipped from V and 3 bases from J, the junction kept 3 bases outside the gene matches. The CDR3 loop is CAWRASGGTDTQYF. CDR3 nucleotides: TGTGCCTGGAGGGCTAGCGGGGGAACAGATACGCAGTATTTT.

The gene calls are TRBV7-2 and TRBJ2-5, with a weak D call TRBD2 (6 bases). CDR1 and CDR2 (germline): SGHTA, FQGNSA. Trimming cost V 2 bases and J 4 bases, with 17 bases left between them. The CDR3 length is 16 residues. The CDR3 coding sequence is TGTGCCAGCAGCTTATCCACTAGCCCGGTTGGAGAGACCCAGTACTTC. Translation gives CASSLSTSPVGETQYF.

This chain uses TRBV5-4 with TRBJ2-3; D uncertain. CDR1 SGHNT and CDR2 YYREEE come from the germline V gene (reference sequence). This CDR3 comprises 14 residues. The V end lost 5 bases, the J end lost 8 bases, and 18 bases lay between the germline ends. The CDR3 nucleotides read TGTGCCAGCAGTTTCCTGACTCCGGGTGGTACGCAGTATTTT. Residues: CASSFLTPGGTQYF. Full variable domain (rest looked up from reference TRBV5-4 and TRBJ2-3): ETGVTQSPTHLIKTRGQQVTLRCSSQSGHNTVSWYQQALGQGPQFIFQYYREEENGRGNFPPRFSGLQFPNYSSELNVNALELDDSALYLCASSFLTPGGTQYFGPGTRLTVL.

V usage is TRBV2 and J usage is TRBJ1-5; TRBD1 is a possible D gene (6 bases). This CDR3 contains 14 residues. Trimming removed 7 bases from V and 9 bases from J, with 19 bases in between. In germline, CDR1 is SNHLY, CDR2 FYNNEI. The CDR3 nucleotides are TGTGCCAGCACCCCGACAGGAATGATGCGGCCCCAGCATTTT. Translating it yields CASTPTGMMRPQHF.

The chain uses TRBV11-3 and TRBJ2-1; the match to TRBD2 covers 9 bases. The CDR3 has 19 amino acids. Trimming took 0 bases from V and 0 from J; bases not matched to a gene: 9. Germline CDR1 and CDR2: SGHNT and YENEEA. In DNA form, the CDR3 reads TGTGCCAGCAGCTTAGAGCGGGGGGGCCTCGGGAACTCCTACAATGAGCAGTTCTTC. Translation gives CASSLERGGLGNSYNEQFF.

The V and J genes are TRBV5-8 and TRBJ2-1, with 7 bases identical to TRBD1. The CDR3 has 15 amino acids. Germline CDR1 is SGHTS and CDR2 is YDEGEE. Unmatched junction bases numbered 9, after V lost 7 bases and J lost 2 bases. This CDR3 reads CASQNRGPTYNEQFF. DNA of the CDR3: TGTGCCAGCCAGAACAGGGGCCCTACCTACAATGAGCAGTTCTTC.

The gene calls are TRBV5-5 and TRBJ2-7; the D gene is possibly TRBD1 (6 bases). The V end was cut by 4 bases, the J end by 2 bases, with 13 bases between. Looked up from germline, CDR1 is SGHKS and CDR2 is YYEKEE (reference sequence). The CDR3 runs 14 residues. CDR3: CASSLAAGAYEQYF. The DNA for the CDR3 is TGTGCCAGCAGCCTCGCGGCAGGGGCCTACGAGCAGTACTTC.

This clone was seen a handful of times. J is TRBJ2-2 and V is TRBV7-9, with D possibly being TRBD2 (5 bases). The germline V and J ends were trimmed by 7 bases and 1 base, with 10 bases remaining between them. The CDR3 consists of 14 residues. CDR1 and CDR2 (germline): SEHNR, FQNEAQ (reference sequence). CDR3 residues: CASTTRGNTGELFF. The DNA of the CDR3 is TGTGCCAGCACTACTAGAGGGAACACCGGGGAGCTGTTTTTT.

This clone has more than one count but fewer than ten. The genes are TRBV4-1 and TRBJ1-1; D is ambiguous. CDR1 and CDR2 (germline): MGHRA, YSYEKL. The CDR3 is 15 residues long. Trimming took 1 base from V and 0 from J, leaving 9 bases between them. The CDR3 DNA sequence: TGCGCCAGCAGCCAAGGGAGACATATGAACACTGAAGCTTTCTTT. This codes for CASSQGRHMNTEAFF.

The chain carries TRBV27 and TRBJ1-2; 7 bases line up with TRBD1. V was pared by 11 bases and J by 8 bases, with 14 bases of the junction left unmatched. This CDR3 region has 13 residues. CDR1 is MNHEY, CDR2 SMNVEV, per germline (reference sequence). In DNA form, the CDR3 reads TGTGCCGCAGCGGCGACAGGGATGGAAGGCTACACCTTC. Its translation: CAAAATGMEGYTF.

J is TRBJ1-3 and V is TRBV6-6, with TRBD1 as a possible D gene (5 bases). This CDR3 has 14 residues. V lost 4 bases to trimming and J lost 0 bases, with 7 bases between them. CDR1 MNHNY and CDR2 SVGAGI come from the germline V gene (reference sequence). DNA of the CDR3: TGTGCCAGCAGTTCCCAGGGCTCTGGAAACACCATATATTTT. It is translated as CASSSQGSGNTIYF.